This T cell receptor (beta chain) comes out of a study of T cells in narcolepsy. Study-wide context: Patients with NT1 or NT2 and healthy control donors were enrolled. Study observations and caveats: No autoreactive T cell clone sequences appeared in some memory CD4+ repertoires. HCRT-specific and TRIB2-specific autoreactive clonotypes appeared among same-patient CSF and blood CD4+ clonotypes.

The assay was immunoSEQ multiplex PCR, and TCRdb's table has in-frame clones only and misses some. Found here are fewer than 35,000 clones, about four fifths of them singletons; the top ten hold roughly 0.99%. Germline CDR1 SGHDT, CDR2 YYEEEE. The CDR3 totals 15 residues. With 0 bases removed from V and 6 bases from J, the gap between germline ends came to 15 bases. Concerning this clone: The antigen is undetermined.

This chain joins TRBV5-6 and TRBJ1-2; possible D gene TRBD1, 6 bases. Sequenced material: CD45RA- memory CD4+ T cells from PBMCs. The TCR comes from a human donor with narcolepsy. Written as DNA, the CDR3 is TGTGCCAGCAGCTTGGGGGATCGGGGGGCTGATGGCTACACCTTC. Translating it yields CASSLGDRGADGYTF.